This is a list of T cell receptor beta chains from one sample in a study of T cells in Graves' hyperthyroidism and ophthalmopathy. One entry per CDR3 protein results from TCRdb running MiXCR on the multiplex PCR reads. The sample includes 500,000 to 600,000 distinct CDR3 sequences, approximately 16% of them seen just once. The sample consisted of blood. The receptors shown here come from a woman aged 18-35 years with Graves' hyperthyroidism. Each CDR3 is given with its conserved first and last residue. Each record gives: CDR3 protein, V gene.

CDR3: CAISEWRTDTQYF
V: TRBV10-3

CDR3: CSARITSGRTPNVQQFF
V: TRBV20-1

CDR3: CATSDIAGPETQYF
V: TRBV24-1

CDR3: CAWKLTGGATSPLHF
V: TRBV30

CDR3: CASGDSPPGELFF
V: TRBV6-2/TRBV6-3

CDR3: CASSVGSRDGDTQYF
V: TRBV9

CDR3: CSATLIGGSTDTQYF
V: TRBV20-1

CDR3: CASSTGWSTEAFF
V: TRBV12-3/TRBV12-4

CDR3: CASSLPTDSIYGYTF
V: TRBV6-4

CDR3: CAWAPSRGYGYTF
V: TRBV30

CDR3: CASSRGGGAQETQYF
V: TRBV6-2/TRBV6-3

CDR3: CASSPRTARYGYTF
V: TRBV27

CDR3: CASSSTRGTHAGNTIYF
V: TRBV12-3/TRBV12-4

CDR3: CAGSYWWQDDYGYTF
V: TRBV6-2/TRBV6-3

CDR3: CASSPPDRGRGPQHF
V: TRBV28

CDR3: CASSQTPTGYYGYTF
V: TRBV3-1

CDR3: CASSLVGYSYGYTF
V: TRBV11-2

CDR3: CASSYSRRETQYF
V: TRBV6-2/TRBV6-3

CDR3: CAISESPDTQYF
V: TRBV10-3

CDR3: CASSFSGSLGEQYF
V: TRBV11-2